This T cell receptor beta chain was found in a study of early T cells in non-severe SARS-CoV-2 infection. As for the study in general: The study sequenced bulk RNA from unsorted whole blood, with chains unpaired.

The CDR3 has 14 amino acids. J lost 2 bases, V lost 4 bases, and 1 base had no gene match. Germline CDR1 reads MNHNY; CDR2 reads SVGAGI (reference sequence). This clonotype was detected ten times or more. Individual cDNA molecules received unique molecular identifiers during library preparation. TCRdb reanalysed the 5' RACE reads using MiXCR and keeps one entry per CDR3 protein. The table has 25,000 to 30,000 distinct CDR3 sequences, about 5.5% seen once. This receptor was obtained from an adult who was a healthcare worker with PCR-confirmed SARS-CoV-2 infection or an uninfected control (not recorded which). The sequencing input was whole blood. This chain connects TRBV6-6 to TRBJ2-7; 11 bases agree with TRBD2. CDR3 sequence reads: CASSSSGRTYEQYF. The CDR3, as DNA: TGTGCCAGCAGTTCTAGCGGGAGGACCTACGAGCAGTACTTC.